A single sample is the source of the 10 T cell receptor beta chains below, sequenced in a study of blood T cell repertoires in COVID-19 (dated by TCRdb to the early 2020s). The library was obtained by the immunoSEQ multiplex PCR assay. TCRdb re-hosts the immuneACCESS table, in-frame sequences only. Its copies lack some clones; in the studies checked, an unresolved V gene accounts for under half of them, and the cause for the rest is not known. The sample has about 190,000 clones on record, 85% to 90% of them singletons. Roughly an eighth of the sample rests with the top ten. The sequencing input was peripheral blood. The source is a woman in her seventies with COVID-19, enrolled during active disease.

V and J are TRBV21-1 and TRBJ2-7; TRBD2 is the table's D call and was not checked against the DNA. TRBV21-1 is designated a pseudogene. This CDR3 contains 13 residues. CDR3 residues: CASNNRDSHEQYF. The CDR3 region has the DNA TGTGCCAGCAACAATCGGGACTCCCACGAGCAGTACTTC.

The chain uses TRBV11-3 and TRBJ2-2; D is unclear. This CDR3 is 16 amino acids long. CDR1 SGHNT and CDR2 YENEEA come from the germline V gene. With 4 bases removed from V and 5 bases from J, the gap between germline ends came to 17 bases. The CDR3 region has the DNA TGTGCCAGCAGCTCACACCCCGATCCCAGGACCGGGGAGCTGTTTTTT. The encoded protein is CASSSHPDPRTGELFF.

This chain joins TRBV6-5 and TRBJ1-5, with 8 bases identical to TRBD1. CDR3 size: 13 residues. Per the germline V gene, CDR1 is MNHEY and CDR2 is SVGAGI. The junction had 3 bases not matched to a gene; V was cut back by 6 bases and J by 5 bases. The CDR3 sequence: CASSPDRDQPQHF. The CDR3 DNA reads TGTGCCAGCAGCCCGGACAGGGATCAGCCCCAGCATTTT.

The CDR3: CASAQGSQPQHF. CDR3 sequence (DNA): TGTGCCAGCGCACAGGGGTCTCAGCCCCAGCATTTT. This chain joins TRBV2 and TRBJ1-5, with 7 bases aligning to TRBD1. Unmatched junction bases numbered 4, after V lost 8 bases and J lost 6 bases. CDR1 is SNHLY and CDR2 is FYNNEI in the germline V gene. This CDR3 spans 12 amino acids.

This clone has a single count. V gene TRBV7-2 combines with J gene TRBJ2-5; TRBD2 matches 13 bases. J was trimmed by 5 bases and V by 5 bases; bases with no gene match: 8. Germline V gene lookup returns CDR1 SGHTA and CDR2 FQGNSA. The CDR3 consists of 16 residues. The CDR3 DNA reads TGTGCCAGCAGCCGCGGACTAGCGGGAGAAAGGGAGACCCAGTACTTC. As protein: CASSRGLAGERETQYF.

The gene calls are TRBV29-1 and TRBJ1-5, with no clear D. Germline CDR1 SQVTM, CDR2 ANQGSEA. The CDR3 totals 12 residues. V lost 7 bases and J 11 bases, leaving 18 bases between the germline ends. The CDR3 loop is CSAASMNGAQHF. For the CDR3, the DNA is TGCAGCGCTGCCTCTATGAACGGGGCCCAGCATTTT.

The chain recombines TRBV3-1 (or the pseudogene TRBV3-2) with TRBJ2-3; the match to TRBD2 covers 7 bases. The CDR3 consists of 15 residues. Germline CDR1 is LGHDT and CDR2 is YNNKEL (reference sequence). V shed 7 bases and J 5 bases; nucleotides not matched to a gene: 12. The CDR3 region is CASKLKAGMGDTQYF. The CDR3 DNA sequence: TGTGCCAGCAAATTGAAAGCGGGGATGGGAGATACGCAGTATTTT.

The chain is built from TRBV19 and TRBJ1-4; 7 nucleotides align to TRBD1. CDR1 LNHDA and CDR2 SQIVND come from the germline V gene (reference sequence). V was clipped by 7 bases and J by 6 bases; unmatched bases: 11. The CDR3 is 15 amino acids. The CDR3 protein is CASTSTGTDDEKLFF. CDR3 coding DNA: TGTGCCAGTACTTCAACCGGGACAGATGATGAAAAACTGTTTTTT.

This chain uses TRBV7-6 with TRBJ2-2; possible D gene TRBD2, 7 bases. The CDR3 runs 15 residues. Germline CDR1 is SGHVS and CDR2 is FNYEAQ. With 5 bases removed from V and 4 bases from J, the gap between germline ends came to 14 bases. The CDR3 DNA sequence: TGTGCCAGCAGCAAGGGGGGGGCCGGCACCGGGGAGCTGTTTTTT. Protein: CASSKGGAGTGELFF. Drawing the rest from reference TRBV7-6 and TRBJ2-2, the complete variable domain is GAGVSQSPRYKVTKRGQDVALRCDPISGHVSLYWYRQALGQGPEFLTYFNYEAQQDKSGLPNDRFSAERPEGSISTLTIQRTEQRDSAMYRCASSKGGAGTGELFFGEGSRLTVL.

V and J are TRBV4-2 and TRBJ2-3; 13 bases line up with TRBD2. J lost 0 bases, V lost 4 bases, and 7 bases had no gene match. Germline assignment: CDR1 LGHNA and CDR2 YNFKEQ. This CDR3 spans 18 amino acids. The CDR3 protein is CASSPLRLAGGSTDTQYF. The CDR3 bases are TGTGCCAGCAGCCCTCTACGACTAGCGGGGGGCAGCACAGATACGCAGTATTTT.